The clone carrying this T cell receptor beta chain turned up a few times. What it binds is unknown. What was amplified from RNA transcripts were TCR beta CDR3 regions. First-round RT-PCR of the TCR CDR3 relied on the HTBI primer set. From the multiplex PCR reads, TCRdb called clonotypes with MiXCR, one entry per CDR3 protein. The repertoire holds about 840,000 distinct CDR3 sequences, with roughly 40% as singletons. This record comes from a study of T cells in Graves' hyperthyroidism and ophthalmopathy. Study-wide background: Peripheral blood samples were taken at initial diagnosis, prior to any treatment.

Uncontrolled infection, other autoimmune disease, pregnancy or lactation excluded patients. General study results and limits: Blood shared most expanded thyroid clonotypes above 0.001.

CDR1 is SGHRS and CDR2 is YFSETQ in the germline V gene. This CDR3 is built from 15 residues. V was pared by 5 bases and J by 0 bases, with 14 bases between. The sequence derives from a man aged 18 to 30 with Graves' hyperthyroidism. The rearrangement joins TRBV5-1 to TRBJ1-1; D call uncertain. The sample consisted of blood. The CDR3 DNA reads as TGCGCCAGCAGTTCAGAGCCACAGATGAACACTGAAGCTTTCTTT. Translation gives CASSSEPQMNTEAFF.